The clone carrying this T cell receptor (beta chain) was observed many times. What it binds is not known. The source of the sample is a study of early T cells in non-severe SARS-CoV-2 infection. Study at large: It was bulk RNA from unsorted whole blood that was sequenced, and the chains were unpaired. General study points: Using VDJdb, the matching emphasized anti-spike CD8 responses while missing private and CD4 specificities.

CDR3 length: 15 amino acids. Losses at the gene ends were 4 bases for V and 7 bases for J; bases not matched to a gene: 9. Unique molecular identifiers were attached to individual cDNA molecules. TCRdb called the 5' RACE reads again in MiXCR, with one record for every CDR3 protein. The sample comprises 30,000 to 40,000 distinct CDR3 sequences, roughly 6.6% of which are singletons, and about 12% rests with the top ten. The TCR was taken from an adult who was a healthcare worker with PCR-confirmed SARS-CoV-2 infection or an uninfected control (not recorded which). This chain uses TRBV23-1 with TRBJ2-1; 8 bases line up with TRBD2. TRBV23-1 is placed among ORFs of uncertain function. The sequenced sample was whole blood, obtained at baseline. The CDR3 here is CASSRTSGSENEQFF. In DNA, the CDR3 is TGCGCCAGCAGTCGAACCAGCGGGAGTGAGAATGAGCAGTTCTTC.